The 17 T cell receptor beta chains listed next were all sequenced from one sample in a study of cytomegalovirus exposure and HLA in healthy donors. PCR involved 60 Vbeta and 13 Jbeta primers. TCRdb's copy holds only in-frame clones and misses some; the assay was immunoSEQ multiplex PCR. The sample lists about 120,000 clones; roughly a tenth were seen once. The specimen was PBMCs. The receptor source for this set is a man younger than 40 in good health and CMV-seronegative.

Here the CDR3 DNA reads TGTGCCAGCAGTGGACTAGACTACGAGCAGTACTTC. Translation: CASSGLDYEQYF. This rearrangement joins TRBV6-6 to TRBJ2-7; 7 nucleotides match TRBD2. V lost 5 bases to trimming and J lost 3 bases; unmatched junction nucleotides: 1. The CDR3 sequence is 12 residues long. Germline CDR1 MNHNY, CDR2 SVGAGI (reference sequence).

This clone was seen more than once but under ten times. The V and J genes are TRBV5-1 and TRBJ2-5; 7 positions agree with TRBD1. There are 13 residues in the CDR3. Germline V gives CDR1 SGHRS, CDR2 YFSETQ. The V segment lost 8 bases and the J segment 4 bases; nucleotides outside the gene matches: 8. The DNA for the CDR3 is TGCGCCAGTACGACAGGGTATGGAGAGACCCAGTACTTC. Its translation is CASTTGYGETQYF.

The J gene is TRBJ2-1, the V gene TRBV7-3, with TRBD2 as a possible D gene (5 bases). V was pared by 0 bases and J by 15 bases, with 18 bases between. CDR1 SGHTA and CDR2 FQGTGA come from the germline V gene. This CDR3 has 14 residues. CDR3 nucleotides: TGTGCCAGCAGCTTAACGAACAGCGGAGATAAGTGGTTCTTC. Translation: CASSLTNSGDKWFF.

This chain uses TRBV5-1 with TRBJ2-2; 12 bases are shared with TRBD1. The CDR3 is 16 amino acids. Per germline, CDR1 SGHRS and CDR2 YFSETQ. V trimming: 4 bases; J trimming: 7 bases; junction bases outside the gene matches: 8. The CDR3 nucleotides read TGCGCCAGCAGCCCGCCGGGACAGGGGGCGAACGGGGAGCTGTTTTTT. This sequence encodes CASSPPGQGANGELFF.

In this sample, this clone turned up a few times. This chain joins TRBV4-3 and TRBJ2-3; 7 positions match TRBD2. This CDR3 is 16 amino acids long. CDR1 and CDR2 (germline): LGHNA, YSLEER. V shed 4 bases and J 0 bases; nucleotides not matched to a gene: 7. CDR3 coding DNA: TGCGCCAGCAGCCCCGTTGGGGGGGGTAGCACAGATACGCAGTATTTT. Residues: CASSPVGGGSTDTQYF.

This clone occurred a few times. The chain has TRBV11-2 and TRBJ2-3; 7 nucleotides line up with TRBD2. The germline gives CDR1 SGHAT, CDR2 FQNNGV. V trimming: 10 bases; J trimming: 4 bases; junction bases outside the gene matches: 11. This CDR3 has 14 residues. CDR3 sequence (DNA): TGTGCCACCTCACGCGCAGGGAGGGCAGATACGCAGTATTTT. Translated: CATSRAGRADTQYF.

The V call is TRBV19, the J call TRBJ1-2, with a weak D call TRBD1 (6 bases). Looked up from germline, CDR1 is LNHDA and CDR2 is SQIVND (reference sequence). This CDR3 contains 17 residues. Trimming took off 5 bases at V and 0 bases at J, with 19 bases between the two ends. This CDR3 reads CASSHRQEGHANYGYTF. The CDR3 DNA follows: TGTGCCAGTAGTCACCGACAGGAAGGGCATGCTAACTATGGCTACACCTTC.

The chain recombines TRBV2 with TRBJ2-5; TRBD2 matches 8 bases. CDR1 is SNHLY, CDR2 FYNNEI, per germline. This CDR3 is built from 15 residues. V gave up 6 bases and J gave up 4 bases; unmatched junction bases: 10. CDR3 coding DNA: TGTGCCAGCAGGCGGGGGGAGAATGGGGGAGAGACCCAGTACTTC. This translates into CASRRGENGGETQYF.

The rearrangement links TRBV6-5 to TRBJ1-5, with TRBD1 as a possible D gene (6 bases). V lost 4 bases and J 8 bases, leaving 18 bases between the germline ends. The CDR3 runs 15 residues. Germline CDR1 MNHEY, CDR2 SVGAGI. The CDR3 sequence is CASSSSTGPWEPQHF. The CDR3 region has the DNA TGTGCCAGCAGTTCCTCGACAGGCCCGTGGGAGCCCCAGCATTTT.

The V gene is TRBV25-1, the J gene TRBJ2-3, with D tentatively TRBD1 (6 bases). The germline gives CDR1 MGHDK, CDR2 SYGVNS. Trimming removed 3 bases from V and 6 bases from J, with 13 bases in between. The CDR3 totals 14 residues. The CDR3 loop is CASSDRGSSDTQYF. The CDR3 DNA reads as TGTGCCAGCAGTGACAGGGGAAGTTCCGATACGCAGTATTTT.

This clone occurred a few times. The genes are TRBV30 and TRBJ2-3; 7 positions agree with TRBD2. In germline, CDR1 is GTSNPN, CDR2 SVGIG (reference sequence). The trim removed 3 bases at V and 1 base at J, leaving 4 bases unmatched. The CDR3 runs 14 residues. In nucleotides, the CDR3 is TGTGCCTGGAGCGGGACTATCCGCACAGATACGCAGTATTTT. This gives the protein CAWSGTIRTDTQYF.

This clone has more than one count but fewer than ten. The chain joins TRBV9 to TRBJ2-2; the D is unclear. The ends were cut back, 2 bases at V and 1 base at J, with 3 bases in the middle. Germline values: CDR1 SGDLS, CDR2 YYNGEE. The CDR3 is 13 residues long. As DNA, the CDR3 is TGTGCCAGCAGCGTCAGGAACACCGGGGAGCTGTTTTTT. Protein sequence: CASSVRNTGELFF. Full variable domain (missing parts from reference TRBV9 and TRBJ2-2): DSGVTQTPKHLITATGQRVTLRCSPRSGDLSVYWYQQSLDQGLQFLIQYYNGEERAKGNILERFSAQQFPDLHSELNLSSLELGDSALYFCASSVRNTGELFFGEGSRLTVL.

This clone was picked up a small number of times. The chain employs TRBV5-1 and TRBJ1-5; 11 bases map to TRBD1. J was trimmed by 3 bases and V by 4 bases; bases with no gene match: 6. This CDR3 is 16 amino acids long. Germline V gene data show CDR1 as SGHRS and CDR2 as YFSETQ. CDR3 nucleotides: TGCGCCAGCAGCCCGGGGACAGGGGGGACCAATCAGCCCCAGCATTTT. This sequence encodes CASSPGTGGTNQPQHF.

The chain recombines TRBV4-3 with TRBJ2-1; TRBD2 aligns across 8 bases. Germline V gene sequence: CDR1 LGHNA, CDR2 YSLEER. This CDR3 is built from 16 residues. V shed 1 base and J 8 bases; nucleotides not matched to a gene: 10. The chain's CDR3 is CASSQVAGGFGDEQFF. DNA of the CDR3: TGCGCCAGCAGCCAAGTTGCGGGGGGTTTCGGCGATGAGCAGTTCTTC.

This clone turned up a few times. This chain links TRBV10-2 with TRBJ2-7; TRBD2 agrees at 14 bases. The CDR3 is 16 residues long. Trimming at V came to 4 bases and at J to 2 bases, leaving 4 bases not matched to a gene. Germline loops: CDR1 WSHSY, CDR2 SAAADI. The CDR3 DNA is TGCGCCAGCAGTGGCAGACTAGCGGGAGGGACCTACGAGCAGTACTTC. This translates into CASSGRLAGGTYEQYF.

This clone has a handful of counts. The V call is TRBV6-1, the J call TRBJ2-5; 7 nucleotides match TRBD1. Germline CDR1 MNHNS, CDR2 SASEGT. The V gene end was trimmed by 6 bases and the J gene end by 3 bases; junction bases not matched to a gene: 7. The CDR3 extends over 14 amino acids. The CDR3 loop reads CASSRPGQKETQYF. The CDR3 DNA sequence: TGTGCCAGCAGCCGCCCGGGACAGAAAGAGACCCAGTACTTC.

V usage is TRBV29-1 and J usage is TRBJ2-7, with a weak D call TRBD1 (6 bases). The CDR3 has 10 residues. V gave up 6 bases and J gave up 5 bases, with 8 bases separating them. Germline V gene sequence: CDR1 SQVTM, CDR2 ANQGSEA. The DNA for the CDR3 is TGCAGCGTCTACAGGGACGAGCAGTACTTC. Amino acids: CSVYRDEQYF.